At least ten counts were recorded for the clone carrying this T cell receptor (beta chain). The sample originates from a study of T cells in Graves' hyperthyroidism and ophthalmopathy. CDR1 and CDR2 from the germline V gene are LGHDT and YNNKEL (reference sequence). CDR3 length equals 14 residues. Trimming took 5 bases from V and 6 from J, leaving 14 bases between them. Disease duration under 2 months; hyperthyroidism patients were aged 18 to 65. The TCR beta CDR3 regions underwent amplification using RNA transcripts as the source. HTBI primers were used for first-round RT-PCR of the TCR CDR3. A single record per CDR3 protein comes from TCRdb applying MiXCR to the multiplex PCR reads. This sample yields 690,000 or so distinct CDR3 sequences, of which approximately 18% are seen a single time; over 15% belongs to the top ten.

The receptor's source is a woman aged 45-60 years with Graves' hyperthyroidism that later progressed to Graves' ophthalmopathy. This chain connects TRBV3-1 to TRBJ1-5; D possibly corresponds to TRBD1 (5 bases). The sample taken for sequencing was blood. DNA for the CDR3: TGTGCCAGCAGCTTCCGGGACTCAGGTCAGCCCCAGCATTTT. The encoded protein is CASSFRDSGQPQHF. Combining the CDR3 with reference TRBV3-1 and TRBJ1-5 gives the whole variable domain DTAVSQTPKYLVTQMGNDKSIKCEQNLGHDTMYWYKQDSKKFLKIMFSYNNKELIINETVPNRFSPKSPDKAHLNLHINSLELGDSAVYFCASSFRDSGQPQHFGDGTRLSIL.